Below, 9 T cell receptor beta chains from the same sample are listed, as sequenced in a study of blood T cell repertoires in COVID-19 (dated by TCRdb to between 2020 and 2021). Preparation of the library involved the immunoSEQ multiplex PCR assay. In its TCRdb copy, this immuneACCESS table keeps in-frame sequences only and misses some clones. Where compared with another copy, unresolved V genes explain less than half of these, and the others have no known cause. The sample yields 110,000 to 150,000 clones; over 70% were counted once. The ten largest account for 35% to 50% of the sample. Sequenced sample: peripheral blood. All receptors come from a human donor in a cohort sampled during active COVID-19.

The V gene is TRBV19, the J gene TRBJ2-7; D remains unclear. V lost 1 base to trimming and J lost 3 bases, with 10 bases between them. Germline CDR1 reads LNHDA; CDR2 reads SQIVND (reference sequence). CDR3 length: 14 residues. In nucleotides, the CDR3 is TGTGCCAGTAGTATAGCTGCAGGCAACTACGAGCAGTACGTC. It yields the protein CASSIAAGNYEQYV.

This clone appeared a few times. V is TRBV9 and J is TRBJ1-5; TRBD1 agrees at 7 bases. The ends lost 4 bases at V and 6 bases at J; junction bases unmatched: 10. Germline assignment: CDR1 SGDLS and CDR2 YYNGEE. The CDR3 spans 15 residues. In DNA form, the CDR3 reads TGTGCCAGCAGCTCAAGAGGGGACAGCGGTCAGCCCCAGCATTTT. This codes for CASSSRGDSGQPQHF.

The chain is built from TRBV30 and TRBJ2-1; 8 bases agree with TRBD1. CDR3 length: 13 residues. The germline V gene has CDR1 GTSNPN and CDR2 SVGIG (reference sequence). V dropped 4 bases and J dropped 6; count of bases not matched to a gene: 5. CDR3 sequence (DNA): TGTGCCTGGACCCCGGACAGGGTCAATGAGCAGTTCTTC. It codes for CAWTPDRVNEQFF.

Only one count was recorded for this clone. V and J are TRBV10-3 and TRBJ2-3; 8 bases match TRBD2. This CDR3 region has 13 residues. The germline CDR1 and CDR2 sequences are ENHRY and SYGVKD. Trimming removed 3 bases from V and 6 bases from J; junction bases left unmatched: 2. This CDR3 is CAISDGGGDTQYF. The CDR3 DNA is TGTGCCATCAGTGACGGGGGGGGTGATACGCAGTATTTT.

The rearrangement links TRBV2 to TRBJ2-5, with 10 nucleotides matching TRBD2. The CDR3 runs to 15 residues. The trim removed 3 bases at V and 5 bases at J, leaving 6 bases unmatched. The germline V gene encodes CDR1 SNHLY and CDR2 FYNNEI. The CDR3 nucleotides read TGTGCCAGCAGTGAGAAGCGGGGGGGCTCGGAGACCCAGTACTTC. Translating it yields CASSEKRGGSETQYF.

V is TRBV6-5 and J is TRBJ1-3, with 7 nucleotides matching TRBD1. Germline CDR1 is MNHEY and CDR2 is SVGAGI. The CDR3 runs 11 residues. J lost 11 bases, V lost 6 bases, and 4 bases had no gene match. CDR3 amino acids: CASSQGGSIYF. The CDR3 DNA reads as TGTGCCAGCAGCCAAGGGGGCTCCATATATTTT.

The chain joins TRBV11-3 to TRBJ1-1; D remains unclear. Germline-derived CDR1 and CDR2 are SGHNT and YENEEA. The CDR3 is 12 residues long. V was pared by 5 bases and J by 5 bases, with 9 bases between. The CDR3 spells CASSPGVTEAFF. The CDR3 bases are TGTGCCAGCAGCCCCGGGGTAACTGAAGCTTTCTTT.

The chain couples TRBV10-3 to TRBJ1-3; no clear D gene. Per the germline V gene, CDR1 is ENHRY and CDR2 is SYGVKD. V lost 0 bases and J lost 0, with 9 bases in between. The CDR3 is 16 residues long. The chain's CDR3 is CAISESNILSGNTIYF. In nucleotides, the CDR3 is TGTGCCATCAGTGAGTCGAACATCCTCTCTGGAAACACCATATATTTT.

The chain links TRBV7-2 to TRBJ1-5; the D gene is possibly TRBD1 (5 bases). Germline assignment: CDR1 SGHTA and CDR2 FQGNSA. The CDR3 runs 14 residues. V was pared by 1 base and J by 7 bases, with 11 bases between. CDR3 amino acids: CASSLGGQGQPQHF. CDR3 nucleotides: TGTGCCAGCAGCTTAGGTGGGCAGGGACAGCCCCAGCATTTT.